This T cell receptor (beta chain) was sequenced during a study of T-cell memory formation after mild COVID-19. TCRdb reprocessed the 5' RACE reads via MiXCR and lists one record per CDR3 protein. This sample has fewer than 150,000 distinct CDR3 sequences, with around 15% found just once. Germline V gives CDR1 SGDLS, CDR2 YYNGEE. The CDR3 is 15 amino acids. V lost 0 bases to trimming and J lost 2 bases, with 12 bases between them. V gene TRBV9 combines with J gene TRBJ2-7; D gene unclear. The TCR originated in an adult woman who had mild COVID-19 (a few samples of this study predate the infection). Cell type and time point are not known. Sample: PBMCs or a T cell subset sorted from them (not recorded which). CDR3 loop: CASSVGDLTAYEQYF. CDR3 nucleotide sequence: TGTGCCAGCAGCGTAGGGGATCTGACTGCCTACGAGCAGTACTTC.